This is a list of T cell receptor beta chains from one sample in a study of regulatory T cells in long-lasting Graves disease. MiXCR, applied by TCRdb to the multiplex PCR reads, yields one record per CDR3 protein. In the table there are about 620,000 distinct CDR3 sequences, around 17% of which are singletons. The same sample was also used in a study of T cells in Graves' hyperthyroidism and ophthalmopathy.

The source material was peripheral blood mononuclear cells (PBMCs), sampled at new diagnosis, from a patient treated with antithyroid drugs. The receptors come from a woman aged 25 to 39 with Graves disease. CDR3s include the opening cysteine and the closing phenylalanine or tryptophan. Each record gives: D gene, V gene, J gene, clone size, CDR3 protein, CDR3 DNA. A D gene is named only where the DNA matches it firmly. The size of a clone is reported for some rows only, either as once, few or many, or as a class for expanded clones.

>TRBD2|TRBV5-1|TRBJ2-2|.
CASSVSRGAGVPRGTGELFF
TGCGCCAGCAGCGTCAGCAGGGGAGCGGGAGTTCCGAGGGGGACCGGGGAGCTGTTTTTT
>.|TRBV7-9|TRBJ2-2|.
CASNPPRVTGELFF
TGTGCCAGCAACCCGCCTCGGGTCACCGGGGAGCTGTTTTTT
>TRBD1|TRBV20-1|TRBJ2-7|.
CSADRQGVGEQYF
TGCAGTGCTGACCGACAGGGAGTAGGGGAGCAGTACTTC
>.|TRBV2|TRBJ1-5|many
CASREDQLRDNNQPQHF
TGTGCCAGCAGGGAGGACCAACTACGGGACAACAATCAGCCCCAGCATTTT
>.|TRBV5-1|TRBJ2-7|few
CASSRDLYYEQYF
TGCGCCAGCAGCCGGGACTTATACTACGAGCAGTACTTC
>.|TRBV19|TRBJ2-2|.
CASSIGGGTGELFF
TGTGCCAGTAGTATTGGTGGAGGGACCGGGGAGCTGTTTTTT
>TRBD2|TRBV6-1|TRBJ2-7|many
CASSQTAGTIFYEQYF
TGTGCCAGCAGTCAAACAGCGGGAACCATCTTTTACGAGCAGTACTTC
>TRBD1|TRBV29-1|TRBJ2-5|many
CSARTGQGQETQYF
TGCAGCGCCCGGACCGGACAGGGACAAGAGACCCAGTACTTC
>TRBD1|TRBV10-3|TRBJ1-1|many
CAIRATGVNTEAFF
TGTGCCATCAGGGCGACAGGGGTGAACACTGAAGCTTTCTTT
>TRBD2|TRBV28|TRBJ2-1|few
CASYGRKPGLAGASKVNEQFF
TGTGCCAGCTATGGGAGAAAACCAGGCCTAGCGGGAGCGTCTAAGGTCAATGAGCAGTTCTTC
>.|TRBV7-8|TRBJ2-7|few
CASSLALPWYEQYF
TGTGCCAGCAGCTTAGCGTTGCCGTGGTACGAGCAGTACTTC
>.|TRBV20-1|TRBJ2-7|.
CSASTGGRSYEQYF
TGCAGTGCTTCAACAGGAGGACGCTCCTACGAGCAGTACTTC
>.|TRBV20-1|TRBJ2-5|few
CSASNQEETQYF
TGCAGTGCTAGTAATCAGGAAGAGACCCAGTACTTC
>.|TRBV7-3|TRBJ1-5|many
CASSFGQSFEPQHF
TGTGCCAGCAGCTTTGGACAGTCTTTTGAGCCCCAGCATTTT
>TRBD1|TRBV15|TRBJ1-1|many
CATTGTEATEAFF
TGTGCCACCACCGGGACAGAGGCCACTGAAGCTTTCTTT
>.|TRBV2|TRBJ2-7|many
CASSVQLATYEQYF
TGTGCCAGCAGTGTTCAGCTAGCGACCTACGAGCAGTACTTC
>.|TRBV28|TRBJ1-1|many
CARRTPERNTEAFF
TGTGCCAGAAGGACCCCGGAGAGGAACACTGAAGCTTTCTTT
>TRBD2|TRBV9|TRBJ2-7|.
CASSPTSGNGEQYF
TGTGCCAGCAGCCCGACTAGCGGGAACGGCGAGCAGTACTTC
>TRBD1|TRBV6-1|TRBJ2-5|many
CASRRTGGRETQYF
TGTGCCAGCAGGCGGACAGGGGGCCGGGAGACCCAGTACTTC
>.|TRBV30|TRBJ2-7|.
CALDPDTDYEQYF
TGTGCCTTGGACCCCGACACCGACTACGAGCAGTACTTC
>.|TRBV9|TRBJ2-2|.
CASSVAGAGGELFF
TGTGCCAGCAGCGTAGCGGGGGCGGGCGGGGAGCTGTTTTTT
>.|TRBV29-1|TRBJ2-3|few
CSVDGGDTDTQYF
TGCAGCGTTGATGGCGGAGACACAGATACGCAGTATTTT
>.|TRBV5-1|TRBJ1-1|many
CASSPGEAWGNTEAFF
TGCGCCAGCAGCCCTGGGGAGGCCTGGGGGAACACTGAAGCTTTCTTT
>.|TRBV29-1|TRBJ2-1|many
CSADPRSSYNEQFF
TGCAGCGCCGACCCAAGGAGCTCCTACAATGAGCAGTTCTTC
>TRBD2|TRBV20-1|TRBJ2-1|many
CSARASGGSSYNEQFF
TGCAGTGCTAGGGCTAGCGGAGGGAGCTCCTACAATGAGCAGTTCTTC
>.|TRBV18|TRBJ2-1|.
CASSPRNGNEQFF
TGTGCCAGCTCACCACGGAACGGCAATGAGCAGTTCTTC
>TRBD1|TRBV9|TRBJ1-2|few
CASSVWVGQGADSYGYTF
TGTGCCAGCAGCGTATGGGTGGGACAGGGGGCTGATAGCTATGGCTACACCTTC
>.|TRBV24-1|TRBJ1-1|many
CATSDPRVPTEAFF
TGTGCCACCAGTGATCCCAGGGTACCCACTGAAGCTTTCTTT
>TRBD2|TRBV10-3|TRBJ2-1|few
CAISPPSGRAENEQFF
TGTGCCATCAGCCCACCTAGCGGGAGGGCCGAGAATGAGCAGTTCTTC
>.|TRBV5-1|TRBJ1-1|many
CASSLAGGFSTEAFF
TGCGCCAGCAGCCTGGCGGGTGGATTCAGCACTGAAGCTTTCTTT
>TRBD1|TRBV24-1|TRBJ2-3|many
CATSDPQGSDTQYF
TGTGCCACCAGTGATCCACAGGGGTCAGATACGCAGTATTTT
>.|TRBV25-1|TRBJ2-1|.
CASSTPGPHNPPFF
TGTGCCAGCAGTACTCCAGGACCCCATAATCCACCGTTCTTC
>.|TRBV11-2|TRBJ1-1|.
CASSQFGGGNTEAFF
TGTGCCAGCAGCCAGTTCGGGGGGGGGAACACTGAAGCTTTCTTT
>.|TRBV20-1|TRBJ2-7|.
CSAERVYGVF
TGCAGTGCTGAGCGAGTCTATGGTGTCTTC
>.|TRBV7-8|TRBJ2-5|.
CASSLPTGTGSETQYF
TGTGCCAGCAGCTTACCAACGGGCACAGGGTCAGAGACCCAGTACTTC
>.|TRBV9|TRBJ2-5|few
CASSFSPADQETQYF
TGTGCCAGCAGCTTTAGCCCCGCGGACCAAGAGACCCAGTACTTC
>.|TRBV7-2|TRBJ2-7|few
CASSFTVRSLTDYEQYF
TGTGCCAGCAGCTTTACCGTTAGGTCCTTAACTGACTACGAGCAGTACTTC
>TRBD1|TRBV28|TRBJ2-7|many
CASSDRGPIGYEQYF
TGTGCCAGCAGCGACAGGGGCCCTATCGGCTACGAGCAGTACTTC
>.|TRBV19|TRBJ2-4|.
CASRARGFDKNIQYF
TGTGCCAGTAGGGCCAGGGGATTCGACAAAAACATTCAGTACTTC
>.|TRBV11-2|TRBJ1-2|.
CASSLRLSADGYTF
TGTGCCAGCAGCTTAAGGTTGTCAGCCGATGGCTACACCTTC
>.|TRBV7-6|TRBJ1-3|many
CASSSGGGPGNTIYF
TGTGCCAGCAGCTCCGGGGGGGGACCTGGAAACACCATATATTTT
>.|TRBV28|TRBJ2-7|many
CASRIRVGSYEQYF
TGTGCCAGCAGAATCAGGGTCGGCTCCTACGAGCAGTACTTC
>.|TRBV20-1|TRBJ1-2|few
CSARGGELSNYGYTF
TGCAGTGCTAGAGGCGGGGAGCTATCTAACTATGGCTACACCTTC
>.|TRBV19|TRBJ2-2|.
CASRPRGKNTGELFF
TGTGCCAGTAGACCCCGCGGGAAGAACACCGGGGAGCTGTTTTTT
>.|TRBV12-3/TRBV12-4|TRBJ1-1|.
CASSFGGNTEASF
TGTGCCAGCAGTTTCGGTGGGAACACTGAAGCTTCCTTT